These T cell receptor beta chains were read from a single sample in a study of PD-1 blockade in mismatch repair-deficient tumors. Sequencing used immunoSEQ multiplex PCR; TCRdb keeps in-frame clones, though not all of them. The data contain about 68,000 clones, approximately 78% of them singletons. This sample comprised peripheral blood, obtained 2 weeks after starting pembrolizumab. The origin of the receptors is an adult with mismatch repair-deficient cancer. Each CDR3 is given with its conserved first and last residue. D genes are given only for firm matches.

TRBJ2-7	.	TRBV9	CASSGGYSDGFYEQYF
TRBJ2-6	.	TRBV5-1	CASRTDSSGANVLTF
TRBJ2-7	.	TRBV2	CASNQVRYEQYF
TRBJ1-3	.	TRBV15	CATSRDLGSLRNTIYF
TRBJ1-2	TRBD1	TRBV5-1	CASIDGPGQGNGYTF
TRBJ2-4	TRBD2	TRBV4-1	CASSQTPGLAGVGKNIQYF
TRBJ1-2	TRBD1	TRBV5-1	CASSSQGGTNYGYTF
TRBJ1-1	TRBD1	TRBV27	CASRRQGEAFF
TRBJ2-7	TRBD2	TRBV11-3	CASSVGLVGEQYF
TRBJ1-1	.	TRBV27	CASSSFENTEAFF
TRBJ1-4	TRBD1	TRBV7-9	CASSPGTATNEKLFF
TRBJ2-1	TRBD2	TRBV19	CASSPTSGRVYEQFF
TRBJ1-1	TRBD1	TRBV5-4	CASRTPGQPQEAFF
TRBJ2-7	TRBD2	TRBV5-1	CASSYSGLYEQYF
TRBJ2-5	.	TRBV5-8	CASSLAEAVETQYF
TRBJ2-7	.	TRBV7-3	CASSLRDDPREQYF
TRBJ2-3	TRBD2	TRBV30	CAFTSANTDTQYF
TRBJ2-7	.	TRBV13	CASSRTEMYEQYF
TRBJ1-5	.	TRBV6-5	CASSHKGRSNQPQHF
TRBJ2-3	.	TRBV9	CASSGSTDTQYF
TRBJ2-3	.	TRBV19	CASSMVYGTITDTQYF
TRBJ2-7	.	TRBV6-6	CATLVRASESSYEQYF
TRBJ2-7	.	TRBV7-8	CASSRKDILSAYEQYF
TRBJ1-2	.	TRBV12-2	CASRLVIPTNLYGYTF
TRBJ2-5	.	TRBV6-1	CASSPWTRGQETQYF
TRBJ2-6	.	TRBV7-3	CASSSILSGANVLTF
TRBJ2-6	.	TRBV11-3	CASSPYSGANVLTF
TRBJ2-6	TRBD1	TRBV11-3	CASSLIGQGFDSGANVLTF
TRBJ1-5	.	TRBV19	CASTIRAQGGGNQPQHF